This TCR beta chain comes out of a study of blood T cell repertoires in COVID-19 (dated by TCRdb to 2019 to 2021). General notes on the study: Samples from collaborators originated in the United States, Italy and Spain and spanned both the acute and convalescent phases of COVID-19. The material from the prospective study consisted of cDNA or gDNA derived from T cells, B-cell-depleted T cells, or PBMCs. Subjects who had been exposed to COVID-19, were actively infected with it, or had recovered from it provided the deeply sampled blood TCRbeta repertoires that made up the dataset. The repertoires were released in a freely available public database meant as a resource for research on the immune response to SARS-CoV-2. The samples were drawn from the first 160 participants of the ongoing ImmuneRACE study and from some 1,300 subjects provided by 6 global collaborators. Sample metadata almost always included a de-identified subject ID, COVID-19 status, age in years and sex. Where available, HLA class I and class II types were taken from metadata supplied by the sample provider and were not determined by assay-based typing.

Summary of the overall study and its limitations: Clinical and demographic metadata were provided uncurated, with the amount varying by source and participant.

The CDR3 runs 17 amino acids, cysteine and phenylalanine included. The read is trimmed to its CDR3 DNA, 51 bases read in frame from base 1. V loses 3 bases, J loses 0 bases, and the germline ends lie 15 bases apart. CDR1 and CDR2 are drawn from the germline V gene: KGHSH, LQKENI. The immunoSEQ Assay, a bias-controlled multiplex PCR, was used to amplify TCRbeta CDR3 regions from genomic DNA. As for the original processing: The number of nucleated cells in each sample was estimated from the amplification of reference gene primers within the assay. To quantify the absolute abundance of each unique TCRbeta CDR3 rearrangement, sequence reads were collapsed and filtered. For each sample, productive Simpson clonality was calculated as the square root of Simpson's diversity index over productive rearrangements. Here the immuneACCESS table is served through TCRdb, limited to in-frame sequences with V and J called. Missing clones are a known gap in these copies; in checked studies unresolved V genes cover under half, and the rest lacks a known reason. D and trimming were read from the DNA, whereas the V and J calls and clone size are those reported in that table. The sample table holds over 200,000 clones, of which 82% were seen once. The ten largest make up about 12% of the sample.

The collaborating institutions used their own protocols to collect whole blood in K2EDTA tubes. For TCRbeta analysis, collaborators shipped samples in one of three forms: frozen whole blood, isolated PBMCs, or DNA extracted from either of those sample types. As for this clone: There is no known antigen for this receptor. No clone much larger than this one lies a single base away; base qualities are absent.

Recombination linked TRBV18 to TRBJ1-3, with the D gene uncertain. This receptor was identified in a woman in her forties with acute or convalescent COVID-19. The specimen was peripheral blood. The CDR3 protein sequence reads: CASSPRGGVHSGNTIYF. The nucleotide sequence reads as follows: TGTGCCAGCTCACCCCGCGGTGGCGTCCACTCTGGAAACACCATATATTTT.